This T cell receptor beta chain was recorded in a study of T cell repertoires in cytomegalovirus infection. Whole-study context: Recently identified HLA-C-restricted CMV epitopes were among the peptides used. Public TCR beta signatures provided an indication of both CMV infection and a matching HLA type.

This clonotype was detected ten times or more. Its specificity is not known. MiXCR, run by TCRdb on the reads, gives a single entry per CDR3 protein. The data hold 450,000 to 600,000 distinct CDR3 sequences, with roughly a third observed a single time. Overall study findings and caveats: Totalled public TCR beta family frequency picked out people who carried CMV plus the relevant HLA. The study found HLA-C-restricted CMV-specific TCR beta clonotypes dominating the ex vivo response.

Deletions cut 5 bases from V and 4 bases from J, with 14 bases between. The CDR3 is 14 residues long. CDR1 SGHTA and CDR2 FQGNSA come from the germline V gene. The gene calls are TRBV7-2 and TRBJ1-1, with D maybe TRBD1 (5 bases). The source of this sequence is a human donor in good health (CMV status not recorded). Some clones in this sample may be carry-over from other donors' samples. The input for sequencing was cultured PBMCs, taken from culture after CMV antigen stimulation. CDR3 coding DNA: TGTGCCAGCAGCCAGCGGGGGGACGGCACTGAAGCTTTCTTT. As protein: CASSQRGDGTEAFF.